Below, 20 T cell receptor beta chains from the same sample are listed, as sequenced in a study of type 1 regulatory T cells. Their antigens are not known. Via MiXCR, TCRdb re-called the reads, giving one row per CDR3 protein. The sample includes fewer than 25,000 distinct CDR3 sequences, about 45% of them seen just once. What was sequenced was cultured T cells, either the whole culture or a sorted T cell fraction (not recorded which). The receptor source for this set is a human donor in good health.

Many counts were recorded for this clonotype. The J gene is TRBJ1-1, the V gene TRBV5-5; D not certain. Germline V gene sequence: CDR1 SGHKS, CDR2 YYEKEE (reference sequence). The CDR3 totals 14 residues. V was clipped by 1 base and J by 1 base, with 8 bases between them. The CDR3 region is CASSLSATNTEAFF. CDR3 nucleotide sequence: TGTGCCAGCAGCTTGTCCGCGACGAACACTGAAGCTTTCTTT.

The sample holds a few counts of this clonotype. The rearrangement links TRBV19 to TRBJ1-1; 10 bases are a match to TRBD1. V gave up 3 bases and J gave up 5 bases; unmatched junction bases: 3. Looked up from germline, CDR1 is LNHDA and CDR2 is SQIVND (reference sequence). The CDR3 extends over 14 amino acids. CDR3: CASSIGTGVTEAFF. CDR3 DNA: TGTGCCAGTAGTATCGGGACAGGGGTAACTGAAGCTTTCTTT.

This chain uses TRBV29-1 with TRBJ2-7; D is perhaps TRBD2 (6 bases). From germline, CDR1 is SQVTM and CDR2 ANQGSEA. CDR3 length equals 15 residues. The V gene lost 3 bases and the J gene lost 2 bases, with 17 bases spanning the gap. DNA of the CDR3: TGCAGCGTTGATAAGGCCGCGGGATCTACCTACGAGCAGTACTTC. Translated: CSVDKAAGSTYEQYF.

The V and J genes are TRBV9 and TRBJ1-5; no firm D call. This CDR3 spans 14 amino acids. Germline CDR1 is SGDLS and CDR2 is YYNGEE. Trimming pared 4 bases from V and 1 base from J, leaving 9 bases between. Written as DNA, the CDR3 is TGTGCCAGCAGCCCTTCAGACAGCAATCAGCCCCAGCATTTT. Encoded protein: CASSPSDSNQPQHF. The full variable domain, completed using reference TRBV9 and TRBJ1-5, is DSGVTQTPKHLITATGQRVTLRCSPRSGDLSVYWYQQSLDQGLQFLIQYYNGEERAKGNILERFSAQQFPDLHSELNLSSLELGDSALYFCASSPSDSNQPQHFGDGTRLSIL.

The chain links TRBV9 to TRBJ1-2; TRBD1 matches at 7 bases. CDR3 length: 14 residues. Per germline, CDR1 SGDLS and CDR2 YYNGEE. V was clipped by 2 bases and J by 0 bases; unmatched bases: 1. CDR3 DNA sequence: TGTGCCAGCAGCGTGGGACAGACTAACTATGGCTACACCTTC. Its protein product is CASSVGQTNYGYTF.

This clonotype has a handful of counts. The rearrangement joins TRBV2 to TRBJ2-7, with TRBD1 matching over 11 bases. This CDR3 has 14 residues. Germline assignment: CDR1 SNHLY and CDR2 FYNNEI. With 10 bases clipped from V and 6 bases from J, the junction kept 11 bases outside the gene matches. CDR3 sequence: CATLAWTGGLEQYF. The CDR3 DNA reads as TGTGCCACCCTCGCCTGGACAGGGGGCCTCGAGCAGTACTTC.

The chain is built from TRBV12-3 or TRBV12-4 and TRBJ2-1; no clear D. CDR3 length equals 12 residues. Trimming left V 5 bases short and J 6 bases short, with 8 bases between. The CDR3 loop reads CASSPSPNEQFF. The CDR3 bases are TGTGCCAGCAGTCCCAGTCCCAATGAGCAGTTCTTC.

The chain employs TRBV20-1 and TRBJ1-1, with 12 bases matching TRBD1. The CDR3 is 18 residues long. After removal of 5 bases from V and 0 bases from J, the junction contained 13 bases not matched to a gene. Germline V gives CDR1 DFQATT, CDR2 SNEGSKA (reference sequence). The CDR3 spells CSADPGQGALGLNTEAFF. In DNA form, the CDR3 reads TGCAGTGCTGATCCGGGACAGGGGGCGCTGGGTTTGAACACTGAAGCTTTCTTT.

Points on this clonotype: The CDR3 carries no conserved terminal phenylalanine or tryptophan, so it likely arises from a read error. The chain uses TRBV6-6 and TRBJ2-7; D gene ambiguous. Germline V gene lookup returns CDR1 MNHNY and CDR2 SVGAGI (reference sequence). The CDR3 runs to 12 residues. CDR3 DNA: TGTGCCAGCAGTACGGGCTACTACGAACAGTACCTC. Translating gives CASSTGYYEQYL.

Worth noting for this clonotype: At one boundary the junction diverges from the germline segment, which might be a read error. The chain uses TRBV10-3 and TRBJ2-6; either TRBD1 or TRBD2 may supply D (5 bases each). Germline values: CDR1 ENHRY, CDR2 SYGVKD. This CDR3 comprises 14 residues. The CDR3 is CASSADSGANVLAF. The CDR3 DNA is TGTGCCAGCAGTGCGGACTCTGGGGCCAACGTCCTGGCTTTC.

In its sample, this clonotype was seen a few times. CDR3 coding DNA: TGTGCCACTAGGGACAGGGAAAGGAACACTGAAGCTTTCTTT. It is translated as CATRDRERNTEAFF. The J gene is TRBJ1-1, the V gene TRBV21-1; TRBD1, the D gene given by the table, was not confirmed from the DNA. TRBV21-1 is a known pseudogene. The CDR3 is made up of 14 amino acids.

This clonotype was seen a handful of times. The genes are TRBV5-1 and TRBJ1-2, with D tentatively TRBD1 (5 bases). The germline gives CDR1 SGHRS, CDR2 YFSETQ. This CDR3 region has 13 residues. V lost 0 bases to trimming and J lost 7 bases, with 10 bases between them. The CDR3: CASSLVGGRGYTF. The CDR3 region has the DNA TGCGCCAGCAGCTTGGTGGGGGGACGTGGCTACACCTTC.

The V call is TRBV18, the J call TRBJ1-1; D may be TRBD1 (5 bases). This CDR3 has 15 amino acids. Germline CDR1 and CDR2: KGHSH and LQKENI. V lost 3 bases to trimming and J lost 1 base, with 12 bases between them. The CDR3 region is CASSPGGAQNTEAFF. Here the CDR3 DNA reads TGTGCCAGCTCACCGGGAGGGGCGCAGAACACTGAAGCTTTCTTT.

By frequency in the sample, this clonotype is medium-sized. The chain joins TRBV9 to TRBJ2-1; D not certain. Germline V CDR1 and CDR2: SGDLS, YYNGEE. The CDR3 has 13 amino acids. Trimming removed 0 bases at V and 6 bases at J, with 7 bases between. CDR3 in DNA: TGTGCCAGCAGCGTAGGGAGTCCCAATGAGCAGTTCTTC. Translating it yields CASSVGSPNEQFF.

This clonotype appeared a single time. V usage is TRBV5-1 and J usage is TRBJ2-7; D not resolved. Looked up from germline, CDR1 is SGHRS and CDR2 is YFSETQ. Trimming took 1 base from V and 7 from J, leaving 6 bases between them. This CDR3 contains 11 residues. In DNA form, the CDR3 reads TGCGCCAGCAGCTTGCTGGGGGAGCAGTACTTC. It encodes CASSLLGEQYF.

A few counts support this clonotype. V gene TRBV5-4 combines with J gene TRBJ2-1; D perhaps matches TRBD2 (6 bases). Germline V CDR1 and CDR2: SGHNT, YYREEE (reference sequence). V was clipped by 0 bases and J by 8 bases, with 15 bases between them. The CDR3 is 15 residues long. The CDR3 region is CASSLGDSYLYEQFF. As DNA, the CDR3 is TGTGCCAGCAGCTTGGGGGACTCATATTTATATGAGCAGTTCTTC.

The chain has TRBV7-2 and TRBJ2-1; 8 positions agree with TRBD2. Germline loops: CDR1 SGHTA, CDR2 FQGNSA. The V gene end was trimmed by 4 bases and the J gene end by 0 bases; junction bases not matched to a gene: 2. The CDR3 is 15 amino acids. CDR3 DNA: TGTGCCAGCAGCTCGACTAGCGCCTCCTACAATGAGCAGTTCTTC. Translation gives CASSSTSASYNEQFF.

The V and J genes are TRBV5-1 and TRBJ2-5; 10 positions agree with TRBD2. V shed 0 bases and J 4 bases; nucleotides not matched to a gene: 6. Germline V gives CDR1 SGHRS, CDR2 YFSETQ. This CDR3 spans 16 amino acids. This chain's CDR3 is CASSLASGGQGETQYF. The CDR3 DNA follows: TGCGCCAGCAGCTTGGCTAGCGGGGGCCAGGGAGAGACCCAGTACTTC.

The chain employs TRBV19 and TRBJ1-5; D remains unclear. V was clipped by 1 base and J by 7 bases, with 8 bases between them. The CDR3 sequence is 13 residues long. Germline V gene sequence: CDR1 LNHDA, CDR2 SQIVND (reference sequence). Written as DNA, the CDR3 is TGTGCCAGTAGTATAGGACGGGAACAGCCCCAGCATTTT. Its translation: CASSIGREQPQHF.

The genes are TRBV12-2 and TRBJ2-5; TRBD1, the D gene given by the table, was not confirmed from the DNA. TRBV12-2 counts as a pseudogene. This CDR3 is 15 amino acids long. This CDR3 reads CASRLAAGGQETQYF. In nucleotides, the CDR3 is TGTGCAAGTCGCTTAGCGGCGGGGGGCCAAGAGACCCAGTACTTC.